This entry lists 21 T cell receptor beta chains sequenced from one sample in a study of control samples from healthy donors and cancer patients. TCRdb's table, derived via immunoSEQ multiplex PCR, lists solely in-frame clones and lacks some. The sample records roughly 90,000 clones, over 90% being singletons. Sample: blood. The receptor set was obtained from a woman in her twenties or thirties in good health.

This chain joins TRBV10-1 and TRBJ2-7; D tentatively reads TRBD1 or TRBD2 (5 bases each). CDR3 length: 14 amino acids. CDR1 is WNHNN, CDR2 SYGVQD, per germline (reference sequence). The ends were cut back, 0 bases at V and 6 bases at J, with 12 bases in the middle. CDR3 sequence: CASSESGRVGEQYF. The CDR3 DNA is TGCGCCAGCAGTGAGTCGGGACGGGTTGGCGAGCAGTACTTC.

The CDR3 loop reads CSVAISSENTEAFF. The CDR3 DNA follows: TGCAGCGTTGCAATAAGCTCTGAGAACACTGAAGCTTTCTTT. This chain connects TRBV29-1 to TRBJ1-1; D ambiguous. V dropped 4 bases and J dropped 1 base, with 13 bases sitting between them. CDR1 and CDR2 from the germline V gene are SQVTM and ANQGSEA. The length of the CDR3 is 14 residues. Full variable domain (remainder filled in from reference TRBV29-1 and TRBJ1-1): SAVISQKPSRDICQRGTSLTIQCQVDSQVTMMFWYRQQPGQSLTLIATANQGSEATYESGFVIDKFPISRPNLTFSTLTVSNMSPEDSSIYLCSVAISSENTEAFFGQGTRLTVV.

The gene calls are TRBV5-6 and TRBJ1-1; D is possibly TRBD1 (5 bases). V lost 3 bases and J 4 bases, leaving 10 bases between the germline ends. The CDR3 extends over 13 amino acids. CDR1 is SGHDT and CDR2 is YYEEEE in the germline V gene. CDR3 DNA sequence: TGTGCCAGCAGCTATGGGGGATTCACTGAAGCTTTCTTT. It encodes CASSYGGFTEAFF.

V is TRBV5-1 and J is TRBJ1-5, with D possibly being TRBD1 (5 bases). Trimming cost V 0 bases and J 8 bases, with 15 bases left between them. This CDR3 has 15 residues. Germline V gives CDR1 SGHRS, CDR2 YFSETQ. CDR3 in DNA: TGCGCCAGCAGCTTGGGTGGGCCAGGCAGGGAGCCCCAGCATTTT. This sequence encodes CASSLGGPGREPQHF.

Here the CDR3 DNA reads TGTGCCAGCAGCCAAGATGGTGGGCTGGGGGGGGATGGCTACACCTTC. This codes for CASSQDGGLGGDGYTF. The J gene is TRBJ1-2, the V gene TRBV4-2; D perhaps matches TRBD1 (5 bases). Germline V gene sequence: CDR1 LGHNA, CDR2 YNFKEQ. V was clipped by 0 bases and J by 6 bases, with 17 bases between them. This CDR3 is 16 amino acids long.

Here the CDR3 DNA reads TGTGCCAGTAGGCCGGGACAGGGTTCTGCCGGGGAGCTGTTTTTT. Amino acids: CASRPGQGSAGELFF. This chain joins TRBV19 and TRBJ2-2, with 9 positions matching TRBD1. Losses at the gene ends were 6 bases for V and 6 bases for J; bases not matched to a gene: 8. CDR1 is LNHDA and CDR2 is SQIVND in the germline V gene (reference sequence). This CDR3 spans 15 amino acids.

This clone was counted between two and nine times. V and J are TRBV5-6 and TRBJ1-6; maybe TRBD1 (5 bases). V was cut by 1 base and J by 6 bases, with 14 bases left in between. The CDR3 is 16 residues long. CDR1 and CDR2 (germline): SGHDT, YYEEEE. The CDR3 sequence is CASSLSGSGGNSPLHF. The CDR3 DNA follows: TGTGCCAGCAGCTTGTCTGGCAGTGGGGGTAATTCACCCCTCCACTTT. Full variable domain (remainder filled in from reference TRBV5-6 and TRBJ1-6): DAGVTQSPTHLIKTRGQQVTLRCSPKSGHDTVSWYQQALGQGPQFIFQYYEEEERQRGNFPDRFSGHQFPNYSSELNVNALLLGDSALYLCASSLSGSGGNSPLHFGNGTRLTVT.

The V gene is TRBV6-5, the J gene TRBJ2-3, with D unresolved. Germline V gene sequence: CDR1 MNHEY, CDR2 SVGAGI. Trimming cost V 1 base and J 6 bases, with 14 bases left between them. The CDR3 extends over 15 amino acids. The CDR3 loop reads CASSYFGLGSDTQYF. DNA for the CDR3: TGTGCCAGCAGTTACTTTGGATTAGGGTCGGATACGCAGTATTTT.

A single count supports this clone. The chain couples TRBV12-5 to TRBJ1-5, with D possibly being TRBD1 (5 bases). The CDR3 runs 15 residues. Germline CDR1 is LGHNT and CDR2 is FRNRAP. V lost 3 bases and J lost 2, with 11 bases in between. CDR3 sequence (DNA): TGTGCTAGTGGTTTATCCGGGGCGGGCAATCAGCCCCAGCATTTT. The encoded protein is CASGLSGAGNQPQHF.

In DNA form, the CDR3 reads TGTGCCAGCAGCTTCTCAGGGCTAGGCGGGAACACTGAAGCTTTCTTT. Its translation: CASSFSGLGGNTEAFF. The V and J genes are TRBV7-8 and TRBJ1-1, with a tentative D call TRBD1 (5 bases). This CDR3 spans 16 amino acids. Germline CDR1 is SGHVS and CDR2 is FQNEAQ. V lost 3 bases, J lost 1 base, and 15 bases lay in between.

The genes are TRBV6-5 and TRBJ1-3; D not resolved. The CDR3 length is 16 residues. V was shortened by 4 bases and J by 0 bases, with 13 bases between the two germline ends. Germline values: CDR1 MNHEY, CDR2 SVGAGI. The CDR3 sequence is CASSFGSGYSGNTIYF. The CDR3 DNA follows: TGTGCCAGCAGTTTCGGGAGCGGTTACTCTGGAAACACCATATATTTT.

The CDR3 DNA reads as TGTGCCAGCAGTTACTCGTCTTCCCGGACGGAGACCCAGTACTTC. This encodes CASSYSSSRTETQYF. The rearrangement joins TRBV6-5 to TRBJ2-5; the D is unclear. The germline V gene encodes CDR1 MNHEY and CDR2 SVGAGI. The CDR3 spans 15 residues. Between the trimmed V and J ends, which lost 0 bases and 5 bases, there was a span of 13 bases.

The V gene is TRBV5-1, the J gene TRBJ2-1, with TRBD2 matching over 11 bases. Germline CDR1 is SGHRS and CDR2 is YFSETQ. This CDR3 region has 15 residues. The V segment lost 3 bases and the J segment 5 bases; nucleotides outside the gene matches: 4. The CDR3 sequence: CASSSQTSGNNEQFF. The CDR3 nucleotides read TGCGCCAGCAGCTCCCAGACTAGCGGGAACAATGAGCAGTTCTTC.

The J gene is TRBJ2-7, the V gene TRBV18; D remains ambiguous. CDR1 and CDR2 from the germline V gene are KGHSH and LQKENI. Trimming removed 1 base from V and 5 bases from J, with 12 bases in between. The CDR3 loop spans 14 amino acids. CDR3 sequence reads: CASSPLLETHEQYF. CDR3 coding DNA: TGTGCCAGCTCACCACTGTTGGAAACCCACGAGCAGTACTTC.

This rearrangement joins TRBV7-9 to TRBJ2-5; possibly TRBD1 for D (6 bases). The CDR3 covers 16 residues. V was trimmed by 0 bases and J by 2 bases, leaving 13 bases between them. Germline CDR1 and CDR2: SEHNR and FQNEAQ (reference sequence). CDR3 residues: CASSLAPTGKQETQYF. The CDR3 DNA is TGTGCCAGCAGCTTAGCCCCAACAGGGAAACAAGAGACCCAGTACTTC. The whole variable domain, filled in from reference TRBV7-9 and TRBJ2-5, reads DTGVSQNPRHKITKRGQNVTFRCDPISEHNRLYWYRQTLGQGPEFLTYFQNEAQLEKSRLLSDRFSAERPKGSFSTLEIQRTEQGDSAMYLCASSLAPTGKQETQYFGPGTRLLVL.

The chain employs TRBV6-5 and TRBJ2-7; D is unclear. The CDR3 totals 12 residues. V gave up 8 bases and J gave up 7 bases, with 15 bases separating them. From germline, CDR1 is MNHEY and CDR2 SVGAGI. Here the CDR3 reads CASGDQFGEQYF. CDR3 nucleotides: TGTGCCAGCGGCGACCAATTTGGGGAGCAGTACTTC.

The chain carries TRBV21-1 and TRBJ1-5. TRBV21-1 is tagged as a pseudogene. The CDR3 is 18 residues long. As DNA, the CDR3 is TGTGCCAGCAGCAAATTCACAACCGGGTGGAATGGCAATCAGCCCCAGCATTTT. As protein: CASSKFTTGWNGNQPQHF.

J is TRBJ1-6 and V is TRBV6-5; D is unclear. The CDR3 extends over 14 amino acids. The V gene lost 8 bases and the J gene lost 5 bases, with 13 bases spanning the gap. The V gene's germline CDR1 is MNHEY and CDR2 SVGAGI. In nucleotides, the CDR3 is TGTGCCAGCTCCACCTACATGGATAATTCACCCCTCCACTTT. It codes for CASSTYMDNSPLHF.

The rearrangement joins TRBV6-1 to TRBJ1-1, with unresolved D. This CDR3 has 16 residues. The V and J ends lost 0 bases and 1 base respectively, with 12 bases between them. CDR1 is MNHNS, CDR2 SASEGT, per germline. The CDR3 sequence is CASSEAVKAPNTEAFF. CDR3 DNA sequence: TGTGCCAGCAGTGAAGCTGTCAAGGCCCCGAACACTGAAGCTTTCTTT.

The chain combines TRBV29-1 with TRBJ2-3, with D hard to call. This CDR3 is 12 amino acids long. The germline V gene encodes CDR1 SQVTM and CDR2 ANQGSEA. Trimming stripped 3 bases from V and 6 bases from J, with 10 bases between. CDR3 sequence reads: CSVEAGLDTQYF. CDR3 in DNA: TGCAGCGTTGAGGCCGGGCTGGATACGCAGTATTTT.

This chain uses TRBV24-1 with TRBJ2-1; 11 nucleotides line up with TRBD1. Trimming removed 7 bases from V and 7 bases from J; junction bases left unmatched: 5. This CDR3 is 14 amino acids long. Germline CDR1 and CDR2: KGHDR and SFDVKD. For the CDR3, the DNA is TGTGCCACCAGGTCCGGGACAGGGGGAAATGAGCAGTTCTTC. This gives the protein CATRSGTGGNEQFF.